A selection of T cell receptor beta chains follows, all from one sample in a study of tumor-infiltrating lymphocytes in oesophageal squamous cell carcinoma. Via MiXCR, TCRdb re-called the PCR reads, giving one row per CDR3 protein. The sample records roughly 20,000 distinct CDR3 sequences, about 34% being singletons. The sample comprised esophageal tumor tissue. All receptors come from a male donor with esophageal squamous cell carcinoma. The CDR3 runs from the conserved cysteine through the conserved F or W. Fields, in order: D gene, clone size, J gene, V gene, CDR3 protein, CDR3 DNA. A D gene is named only where the DNA matches it firmly. Clone size is shown for a subset of rows, as once, few, many or a class of expanded clone.

>NA|many|TRBJ2-7|TRBV14
CASSKGWSPLHF
TGTGCCAGCAGCAAGGGGTGGTCACCCCTCCACTTC
>NA|NA|TRBJ1-6|TRBV4-1
CASSQGRYNSPLHF
TGCGCCAGCAGCCAGGGACGGTATAATTCACCCCTCCACTTT
>NA|NA|TRBJ1-4|TRBV2
CATRPSGFEKLFF
TGTGCCACCAGACCCAGCGGGTTTGAAAAACTGTTTTTT
>NA|few|TRBJ2-1|TRBV7-2
CASSWGGGSQFF
TGTGCCAGCAGTTGGGGGGGGGGCTCGCAGTTCTTC
>NA|many|TRBJ1-2|TRBV10-3
CAISEGPITNYGYTF
TGTGCCATCAGTGAGGGACCTATTACTAACTATGGCTACACCTTC
>TRBD2|few|TRBJ2-5|TRBV7-6
CASSLAGGETQYF
TGTGCTAGCAGCTTAGCGGGGGGAGAGACCCAGTACTTC
>NA|NA|TRBJ1-4|TRBV7-9
CASSPSQTREKLFF
TGTGCCAGCAGCCCCTCCCAAACGAGGGAAAAACTGTTTTTT
>NA|NA|TRBJ1-2|TRBV29-1
CSGGNYGYTF
TGCAGCGGGGGAAACTATGGCTACACCTTC
>NA|few|TRBJ1-5|TRBV19
CASSISTGTQHF
TGTGCCAGTAGTATCTCCACAGGTACCCAGCATTTT
>TRBD1|NA|TRBJ2-1|TRBV27
CATSSGTVTYEQFF
TGTGCCACCTCCTCCGGGACAGTCACCTACGAGCAGTTCTTC
>NA|few|TRBJ2-5|TRBV7-2
CASSPPLARETQYF
TGTGCCAGCAGCCCCCCCCTAGCGCGGGAGACCCAGTACTTC
>TRBD1|few|TRBJ2-7|TRBV7-2
CASSPKGAANEQYF
TGTGCCAGCAGCCCCAAGGGGGCGGCCAACGAGCAGTACTTC
>NA|few|TRBJ2-6|TRBV7-2
CASSLVSGANVLTF
TGTGCCAGCAGCTTAGTTTCCGGGGCCAACGTCCTGACTTTC
>NA|NA|TRBJ2-1|TRBV7-3
CASSADYFGNEQFF
TGTGCCAGCAGCGCGGACTATTTCGGCAATGAGCAGTTCTTC
>TRBD2|NA|TRBJ2-1|TRBV7-2
CASRGPGLRSYNEQFF
TGTGCCAGCAGAGGACCGGGACTACGCTCCTACAATGAGCAGTTCTTC
>NA|NA|TRBJ1-6|TRBV7-6
CASSLAASLAGFYEQYF
TGTGCCAGCAGCTTAGCGGCGAGTCTAGCGGGGTTTTACGAGCAGTACTTT
>NA|medium-sized|TRBJ2-7|TRBV28
CASRLTWSYEQYF
TGTGCCAGCAGACTAACCTGGTCCTACGAGCAGTACTTC
>TRBD1|NA|TRBJ2-1|TRBV7-3
CASSLTGQGYEQFF
TGTGCCAGCAGCTTAACCGGACAGGGGTATGAGCAGTTCTTC
>NA|many|TRBJ2-7|TRBV19
CASGAGLRYEQYF
TGTGCCAGCGGGGCGGGGCTGCGCTACGAGCAGTACTTC
>TRBD2|NA|TRBJ2-7|TRBV7-8
CATSGTGYEQYF
TGTGCTACGAGCGGGACCGGTTACGAGCAGTACTTC
>NA|many|TRBJ1-3|TRBV7-9
CASSLNLGQFGNTIYF
TGTGCCAGCAGCTTAAATCTAGGGCAGTTTGGAAACACCATATATTTT
>TRBD2|NA|TRBJ2-1|TRBV7-2
CAIEEGLARHEQFF
TGTGCCATCGAGGAGGGACTAGCGAGGCATGAGCAGTTCTTC
>TRBD2|many|TRBJ2-7|TRBV7-2
CASSPQAGATDTQYF
TGTGCCAGCAGCCCACAAGCGGGAGCCACAGATACGCAGTACTTC
>NA|NA|TRBJ1-5|TRBV7-2
CASSPRQADSPVHF
TGTGCCAGCAGCCCTCGACAGGCAGATTCACCCGTCCATTTT
>NA|many|TRBJ1-1|TRBV10-1
CASSDEKNTEAFF
TGCGCCAGCAGTGATGAGAAGAACACTGAAGCTTTCTTT
>TRBD1|NA|TRBJ2-4|TRBV7-3
CASSQGQGSLQYF
TGTGCCAGCAGCCAAGGACAGGGGAGCCTTCAGTACTTC
>TRBD1|many|TRBJ1-1|TRBV19
CASSDRGLGETEAFF
TGTGCCAGTAGCGACAGGGGGCTGGGGGAGACTGAAGCTTTCTTT
>TRBD1|NA|TRBJ2-5|TRBV20-1
CSASPGTDFHF
TGCAGTGCTAGTCCCGGGACAGACTTCCACTTC
>NA|NA|TRBJ2-5|TRBV7-2
CASSLNGRQETQYF
TGTGCCAGCAGCTTAAATGGGCGGCAGGAGACCCAGTACTTC
>TRBD2|few|TRBJ2-3|TRBV2
CASSLTSGRDTQYF
TGTGCCAGCAGTTTGACTAGCGGGAGAGATACGCAGTATTTT
>NA|NA|TRBJ2-5|TRBV10-3
CAISARGSEQETQYF
TGTGCCATCAGTGCTAGGGGGAGTGAACAAGAGACCCAGTACTTC
>NA|NA|TRBJ2-1|TRBV6-6
CASIRMLYGNEQFF
TGTGCCAGCATTCGAATGTTATACGGGAATGAGCAGTTCTTC
>NA|many|TRBJ2-7|TRBV28
CASSPSASYEQYF
TGTGCCAGCAGCCCCAGCGCCTCCTACGAGCAGTACTTC
>NA|NA|TRBJ2-5|TRBV7-4
CASSYRDYQETQYF
TGTGCCAGCAGTTACCGGGACTACCAAGAGACCCAGTACTTC
>TRBD2|once|TRBJ2-1|TRBV7-7
CASSERGGAGELYF
TGTGCTAGCAGCGAACGGGGGGGTGCCGGGGAGCTGTATTTT
>TRBD2|NA|TRBJ2-5|TRBV28
CASSRDRWTTSGSAETQYF
TGTGCCAGCAGCCGGGACCGGTGGACCACTAGCGGTAGCGCGGAGACCCAGTACTTC
>NA|few|TRBJ1-1|TRBV13
CASSLGVNSFF
TGTGCCAGCAGCTTAGGGGTAAACTCTTTCTTT
>TRBD2|NA|TRBJ2-6|TRBV7-3
CASSLSGRAPSGANVLTF
TGTGCCAGCAGCTTATCTGGGAGGGCCCCCTCTGGGGCCAACGTCCTGACTTTC
>NA|once|TRBJ1-2|TRBV14
CASSLLRANYGYTF
TGTGCCAGCAGCCTACTAAGGGCTAACTATGGCTACACCTTC
>NA|NA|TRBJ1-5|TRBV28
CATLGLGHQPQHF
TGTGCCACCCTAGGCCTCGGACATCAGCCCCAGCATTTT
>NA|NA|TRBJ2-6|TRBV9
CASSARGGGANVLTF
TGTGCCAGCAGCGCCCGAGGCGGAGGGGCCAACGTCCTGACTTTC
>NA|medium-sized|TRBJ2-3|TRBV7-2
CASSLGLARHTQYF
TGTGCCAGCAGCTTAGGCCTAGCTCGGCATACGCAGTATTTT